The text below deals with one TCR beta chain. This sample stems from a study of cytomegalovirus exposure and HLA in healthy donors. PCR was performed using 60 Vbeta and 13 Jbeta primers. Using immunoSEQ multiplex PCR, the repertoire was profiled, and TCRdb retains in-frame clones only, with some absent. This table has 170,000 or so clones, 65% to 80% appearing once. There are 12 residues in the CDR3. V was shortened by 7 bases and J by 5 bases, with 11 bases between the two germline ends. Germline assignment: CDR1 LNHDA and CDR2 SQIVND (reference sequence). The source material was PBMCs. The rearrangement uses TRBV19 and TRBJ1-2; D uncertain. This clonotype originated in a woman between 40 and 50 years old in good health and CMV-seronegative. CDR3 protein: CASTPGAYGYTF. DNA of the CDR3: TGTGCCAGTACCCCAGGTGCTTATGGCTACACCTTC.